Following are 25 T cell receptor beta chains from one sample sequenced in a study of blood T cell repertoires in COVID-19. The assay was immunoSEQ multiplex PCR, and TCRdb's table has in-frame clones only and misses some. Of some 450,000 clones detected, 80% to 90% appear once; the ten largest clones hold 0.8% to 0.85%. The material sequenced was peripheral blood. The receptors here all came from a man between 18 and 29 years old with COVID-19, enrolled during active disease.

V is TRBV5-5 and J is TRBJ1-4, with 12 bases identical to TRBD1. This CDR3 comprises 16 residues. J lost 8 bases, V lost 0 bases, and 5 bases had no gene match. The germline V gene encodes CDR1 SGHKS and CDR2 YYEKEE (reference sequence). The CDR3 loop reads CASSLEGQGAVEKLFF. Here the CDR3 DNA reads TGTGCCAGCAGCTTGGAGGGACAGGGGGCGGTCGAAAAACTGTTTTTT.

The rearrangement uses TRBV3-1 (or the pseudogene TRBV3-2) and TRBJ2-7; D remains unclear. This CDR3 is built from 13 residues. Between the trimmed V and J ends, which lost 0 bases and 6 bases, there was a span of 9 bases. Germline CDR1 LGHDT, CDR2 YNNKEL (reference sequence). The CDR3 sequence is CASSQDPGTEQYF. In DNA, the CDR3 is TGTGCCAGCAGCCAAGATCCGGGTACCGAGCAGTACTTC.

The chain has TRBV6-1 and TRBJ1-1, with 7 bases that match TRBD1. CDR1 and CDR2 from the germline V gene are MNHNS and SASEGT. V shed 0 bases and J 0 bases; nucleotides not matched to a gene: 1. The CDR3 is 15 amino acids. DNA of the CDR3: TGTGCCAGCAGTGAAGCCGGGACAGTGAACACTGAAGCTTTCTTT. Protein product: CASSEAGTVNTEAFF.

The V gene is TRBV6-5, the J gene TRBJ2-7; 9 bases line up with TRBD2. The CDR3 spans 14 residues. Germline CDR1 MNHEY, CDR2 SVGAGI. Losses at the gene ends were 5 bases for V and 3 bases for J; bases not matched to a gene: 5. The CDR3 loop reads CASSLSGRGYEQYF. The CDR3, as DNA: TGTGCCAGCAGTCTTAGCGGGAGAGGCTACGAGCAGTACTTC.

The chain recombines TRBV27 with TRBJ2-7; 7 nucleotides line up with TRBD1. The CDR3 has 15 residues. Germline V gives CDR1 MNHEY, CDR2 SMNVEV (reference sequence). V lost 0 bases and J lost 4; bases outside the gene matches: 6. This CDR3 is CASSLSRQGLYEQYF. The DNA of the CDR3 is TGTGCCAGCAGTTTATCGAGACAGGGCTTGTACGAGCAGTACTTC.

V is TRBV7-7 and J is TRBJ2-5; TRBD2 matches at 10 bases. Trimming at V came to 3 bases and at J to 3 bases, leaving 1 base not matched to a gene. The germline V gene encodes CDR1 SSHAT and CDR2 FNYEAQ (reference sequence). This CDR3 region has 14 residues. The CDR3 sequence is CASSFTSGEETQYF. CDR3 bases: TGTGCCAGCAGCTTCACTAGCGGGGAAGAGACCCAGTACTTC.

This chain's CDR3 is CASSQAGTRGETQYF. The CDR3 DNA reads as TGTGCCAGCAGCCAAGCGGGGACTAGAGGGGAGACCCAGTACTTC. The rearrangement uses TRBV3-1 (or the pseudogene TRBV3-2) and TRBJ2-5, with 8 bases identical to TRBD2. V lost 1 base to trimming and J lost 5 bases; unmatched junction nucleotides: 6. Germline V gene sequence: CDR1 LGHDT, CDR2 YNNKEL (reference sequence). The CDR3 runs to 15 residues.

The J gene is TRBJ1-5, the V gene TRBV12-3 or TRBV12-4; D is unclear. There are 12 residues in the CDR3. The V end lost 7 bases, the J end lost 3 bases, and 7 bases lay between the germline ends. CDR3 in DNA: TGTGCCAGCACCCTACTCAATCAGCCCCAGCATTTT. This codes for CASTLLNQPQHF.

CDR3 DNA: TGTGCCACCAGCAGAGACAGGGATCAGTGGCAGCCCCAGCATTTT. It yields the protein CATSRDRDQWQPQHF. V and J are TRBV15 and TRBJ1-5; possible D gene TRBD1, 5 bases. The CDR3 covers 15 residues. Germline CDR1 LNHNV, CDR2 YYDKDF (reference sequence). V lost 0 bases, J lost 7 bases, and 13 bases lay in between.

This chain links TRBV11-2 with TRBJ1-5; 9 bases align to TRBD1. CDR3 length: 14 residues. CDR1 and CDR2 (germline): SGHAT, FQNNGV. Unmatched junction bases numbered 4, after V lost 5 bases and J lost 5 bases. CDR3 in amino acids: CASSKTGGDQPQHF. CDR3 nucleotides: TGTGCCAGCAGCAAGACAGGGGGGGATCAGCCCCAGCATTTT. The complete variable domain, with remaining parts taken from reference TRBV11-2 and TRBJ1-5, reads EAGVAQSPRYKIIEKRQSVAFWCNPISGHATLYWYQQILGQGPKLLIQFQNNGVVDDSQLPKDRFSAERLKGVDSTLKIQPAKLEDSAVYLCASSKTGGDQPQHFGDGTRLSIL.

DNA of the CDR3: TGTGCCAGCACAAGACCGGGACAAAGCACAGATACGCAGTATTTT. Its translation: CASTRPGQSTDTQYF. The V gene is TRBV5-4, the J gene TRBJ2-3; TRBD1 is a possible D gene (6 bases). The CDR3 covers 15 residues. Trimming stripped 6 bases from V and 0 bases from J, with 14 bases between. Germline V CDR1 and CDR2: SGHNT, YYREEE (reference sequence). Combining the CDR3 with reference TRBV5-4 and TRBJ2-3 gives the whole variable domain ETGVTQSPTHLIKTRGQQVTLRCSSQSGHNTVSWYQQALGQGPQFIFQYYREEENGRGNFPPRFSGLQFPNYSSELNVNALELDDSALYLCASTRPGQSTDTQYFGPGTRLTVL.

The V gene is TRBV3-1 (or the pseudogene TRBV3-2), the J gene TRBJ2-2, with D unresolved. Germline loops: CDR1 LGHDT, CDR2 YNNKEL (reference sequence). The CDR3 has 13 residues. V was trimmed by 1 base and J by 6 bases, leaving 6 bases between them. As DNA, the CDR3 is TGTGCCAGCAGCCAAGTCCAGGCCGGGGAGCTGTTTTTT. Protein sequence: CASSQVQAGELFF.

This rearrangement joins TRBV6-5 to TRBJ1-5; 7 positions agree with TRBD1. The junction had 6 bases not matched to a gene; V was cut back by 6 bases and J by 1 base. CDR1 is MNHEY, CDR2 SVGAGI, per germline. CDR3 length equals 15 residues. The CDR3 region has the DNA TGTGCCAGCAGCCCGACAGGGAAGAGCAATCAGCCCCAGCATTTT. It yields the protein CASSPTGKSNQPQHF.

The V call is TRBV27, the J call TRBJ1-5; TRBD1 aligns across 8 bases. With V trimmed by 3 bases and J by 6 bases, 4 bases remained unmatched. The CDR3 loop spans 14 amino acids. The germline V gene encodes CDR1 MNHEY and CDR2 SMNVEV (reference sequence). CDR3 DNA sequence: TGTGCCAGCAGTTTTTCAGGGGGCGGTCAGCCCCAGCATTTT. It specifies CASSFSGGGQPQHF.

The V call is TRBV5-1, the J call TRBJ2-1, with 7 nucleotides matching TRBD1. The CDR3 runs 15 residues. CDR1 and CDR2 from the germline V gene are SGHRS and YFSETQ. Unmatched junction bases numbered 11, after V lost 5 bases and J lost 6 bases. The CDR3 protein is CASRGVTGSTNEQFF. CDR3 sequence (DNA): TGCGCCAGCAGAGGGGTGACAGGGAGCACCAATGAGCAGTTCTTC.

The V call is TRBV7-9, the J call TRBJ2-7; D may be TRBD2 (5 bases). Trimming shortened V by 5 bases and J by 2 bases, and 16 bases separated the two germline ends. CDR1 is SEHNR, CDR2 FQNEAQ, per germline (reference sequence). This CDR3 has 15 amino acids. The CDR3 bases are TGTGCCAGCAGCCCCCCGGGGTACCCCCCCTACGAGCAGTACTTC. Translation gives CASSPPGYPPYEQYF.

The rearrangement uses TRBV24-1 and TRBJ2-1; 9 positions agree with TRBD2. The length of the CDR3 is 14 residues. From germline, CDR1 is KGHDR and CDR2 SFDVKD. V was clipped by 2 bases and J by 8 bases; unmatched bases: 3. CDR3 coding DNA: TGTGCCACCAGTGATTCCGCGGGGGGGGATGAGCAGTTCTTC. This encodes CATSDSAGGDEQFF.

V is TRBV21-1 and J is TRBJ2-7; no DNA check was done on the table's D call, TRBD1. TRBV21-1 constitutes a pseudogene. The CDR3 covers 15 residues. For the CDR3, the DNA is TGTGCCAGCAGCGGGGGACAGGACACCTCCTACGAGCAGTACTTC. Encoded protein: CASSGGQDTSYEQYF.

This chain connects TRBV18 to TRBJ1-4; TRBD1 matches at 9 bases. The CDR3 is 16 amino acids. The V gene's germline CDR1 is KGHSH and CDR2 LQKENI. V dropped 3 bases and J dropped 8; count of bases not matched to a gene: 10. CDR3 residues: CASSPPPGTGYEKLFF. The CDR3 bases are TGTGCCAGCTCACCCCCCCCCGGGACAGGGTACGAAAAACTGTTTTTT.

The rearrangement uses TRBV5-4 and TRBJ1-3, with a possible D match to TRBD1 (5 bases). The CDR3 is 16 amino acids. The germline V gene encodes CDR1 SGHNT and CDR2 YYREEE (reference sequence). V was pared by 4 bases and J by 4 bases, with 18 bases between. The CDR3 sequence is CASSPERGGFGNTIYF. In DNA form, the CDR3 reads TGTGCCAGCAGCCCGGAAAGGGGAGGGTTCGGAAACACCATATATTTT.

This clone was picked up one time. The CDR3 DNA sequence: TGCGCCAGCAGCCGGGGACAGGGCCACACCGGGGAGCTGTTTTTT. Its protein is CASSRGQGHTGELFF. The chain has TRBV4-1 and TRBJ1-3; 9 bases fit TRBD1. The last part of the DNA fits TRBJ2-2 better; the J call may be wrong. The germline V gene has CDR1 MGHRA and CDR2 YSYEKL. The CDR3 spans 15 residues.

DNA of the CDR3: TGTGCCATCAGTGGGGACAGGAACACCGGGGAGCTGTTTTTT. Its translation: CAISGDRNTGELFF. The chain uses TRBV10-3 and TRBJ2-2, with TRBD1 identical over 7 bases. After removal of 4 bases from V and 1 base from J, the junction contained 0 bases not matched to a gene. The germline V gene has CDR1 ENHRY and CDR2 SYGVKD. The CDR3 has 14 residues.

The chain joins TRBV10-1 to TRBJ2-3, with D uncertain. V gave up 1 base and J gave up 0 bases, with 11 bases separating them. The CDR3 is 16 residues long. The germline V gene encodes CDR1 WNHNN and CDR2 SYGVQD (reference sequence). In DNA form, the CDR3 reads TGCGCCAGCAGTGAGTTTACTGCAACTAGCACAGATACGCAGTATTTT. It encodes CASSEFTATSTDTQYF.

The chain carries TRBV2 and TRBJ1-1, with D perhaps TRBD1 (6 bases). The germline V gene encodes CDR1 SNHLY and CDR2 FYNNEI. The CDR3 runs 14 residues. V gave up 2 bases and J gave up 5 bases, with 12 bases separating them. Here the CDR3 reads CASSERGRGTEAFF. CDR3 sequence (DNA): TGTGCCAGCAGTGAAAGAGGGAGGGGGACTGAAGCTTTCTTT.

The J gene is TRBJ1-2, the V gene TRBV5-5; TRBD1 agrees at 7 bases. CDR1 and CDR2 (germline): SGHKS, YYEKEE (reference sequence). This CDR3 region has 17 residues. Unmatched junction bases numbered 15, after V lost 0 bases and J lost 7 bases. CDR3 in amino acids: CASSLEVGGGGGSGYTF. The DNA for the CDR3 is TGTGCCAGCAGCTTGGAGGTAGGCGGCGGAGGGGGCTCTGGCTACACCTTC.